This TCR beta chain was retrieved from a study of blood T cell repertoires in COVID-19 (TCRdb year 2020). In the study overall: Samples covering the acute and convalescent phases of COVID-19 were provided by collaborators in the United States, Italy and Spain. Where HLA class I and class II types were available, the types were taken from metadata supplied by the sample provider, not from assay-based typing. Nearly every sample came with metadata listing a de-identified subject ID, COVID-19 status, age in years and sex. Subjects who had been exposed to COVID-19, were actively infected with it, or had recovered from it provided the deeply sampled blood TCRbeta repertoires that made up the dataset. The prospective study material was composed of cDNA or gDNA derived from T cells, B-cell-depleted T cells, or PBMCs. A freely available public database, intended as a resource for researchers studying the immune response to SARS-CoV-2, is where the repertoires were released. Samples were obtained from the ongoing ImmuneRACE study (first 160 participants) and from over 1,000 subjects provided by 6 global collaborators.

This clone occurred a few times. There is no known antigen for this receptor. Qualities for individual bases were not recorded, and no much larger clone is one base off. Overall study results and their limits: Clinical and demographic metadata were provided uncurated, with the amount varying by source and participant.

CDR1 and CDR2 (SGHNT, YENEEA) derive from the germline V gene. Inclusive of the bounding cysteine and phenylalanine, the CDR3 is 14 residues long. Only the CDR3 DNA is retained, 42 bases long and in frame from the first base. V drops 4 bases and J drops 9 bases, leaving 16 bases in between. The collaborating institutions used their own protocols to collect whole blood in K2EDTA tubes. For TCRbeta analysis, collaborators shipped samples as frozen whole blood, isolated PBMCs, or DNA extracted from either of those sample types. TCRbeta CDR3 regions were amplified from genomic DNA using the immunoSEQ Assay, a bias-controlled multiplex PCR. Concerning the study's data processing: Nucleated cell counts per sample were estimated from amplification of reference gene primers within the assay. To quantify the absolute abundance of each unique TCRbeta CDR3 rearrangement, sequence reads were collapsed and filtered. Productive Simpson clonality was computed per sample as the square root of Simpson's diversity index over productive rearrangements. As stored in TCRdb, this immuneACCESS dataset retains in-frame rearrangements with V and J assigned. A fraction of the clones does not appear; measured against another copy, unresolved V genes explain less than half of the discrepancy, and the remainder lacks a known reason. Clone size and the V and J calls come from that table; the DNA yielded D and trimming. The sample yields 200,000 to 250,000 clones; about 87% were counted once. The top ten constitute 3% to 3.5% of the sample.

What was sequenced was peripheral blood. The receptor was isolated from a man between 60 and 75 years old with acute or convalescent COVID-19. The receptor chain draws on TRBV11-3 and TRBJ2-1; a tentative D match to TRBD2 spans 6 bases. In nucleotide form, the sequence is TGTGCCAGCAGCTCCAAAGAAGGAGGGACTGAGCAGTTCTTC. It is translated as CASSSKEGGTEQFF. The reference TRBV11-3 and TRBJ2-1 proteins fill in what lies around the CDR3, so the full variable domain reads EAGVVQSPRYKIIEKKQPVAFWCNPISGHNTLYWYLQNLGQGPELLIRYENEEAVDDSQLPKDRFSAERLKGVDSTLKIQPAELGDSAVYLCASSSKEGGTEQFFGPGTRLTVL.